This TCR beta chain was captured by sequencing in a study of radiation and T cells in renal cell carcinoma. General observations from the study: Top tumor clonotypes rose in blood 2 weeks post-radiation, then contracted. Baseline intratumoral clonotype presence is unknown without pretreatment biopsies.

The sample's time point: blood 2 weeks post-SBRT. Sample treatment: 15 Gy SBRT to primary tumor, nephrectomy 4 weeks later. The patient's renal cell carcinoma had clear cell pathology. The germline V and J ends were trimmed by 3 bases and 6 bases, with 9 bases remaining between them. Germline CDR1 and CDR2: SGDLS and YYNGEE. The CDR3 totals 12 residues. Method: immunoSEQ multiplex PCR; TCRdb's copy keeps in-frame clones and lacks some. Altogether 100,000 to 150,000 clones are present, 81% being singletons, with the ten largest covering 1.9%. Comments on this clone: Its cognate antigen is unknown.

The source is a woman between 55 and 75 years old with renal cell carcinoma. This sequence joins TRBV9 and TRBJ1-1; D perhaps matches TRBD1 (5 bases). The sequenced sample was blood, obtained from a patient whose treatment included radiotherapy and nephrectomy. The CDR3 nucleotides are TGTGCCAGCAGCGGACGGGACTCTGAAGCTTTCTTT. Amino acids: CASSGRDSEAFF.